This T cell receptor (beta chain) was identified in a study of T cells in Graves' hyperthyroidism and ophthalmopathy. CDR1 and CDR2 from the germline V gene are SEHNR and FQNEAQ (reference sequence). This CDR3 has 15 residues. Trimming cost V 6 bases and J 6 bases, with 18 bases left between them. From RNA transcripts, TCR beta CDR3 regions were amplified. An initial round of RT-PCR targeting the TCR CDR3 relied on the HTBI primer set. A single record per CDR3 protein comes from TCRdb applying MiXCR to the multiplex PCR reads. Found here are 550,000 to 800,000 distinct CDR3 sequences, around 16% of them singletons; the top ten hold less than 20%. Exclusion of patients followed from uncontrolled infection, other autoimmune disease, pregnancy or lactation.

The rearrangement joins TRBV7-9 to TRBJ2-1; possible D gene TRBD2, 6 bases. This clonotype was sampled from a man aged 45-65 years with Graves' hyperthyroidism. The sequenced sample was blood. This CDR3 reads CASSSGIVGGNEQFF. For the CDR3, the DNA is TGTGCCAGCAGTTCCGGGATAGTGGGAGGCAATGAGCAGTTCTTC. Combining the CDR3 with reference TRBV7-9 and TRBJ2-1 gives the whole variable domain DTGVSQNPRHKITKRGQNVTFRCDPISEHNRLYWYRQTLGQGPEFLTYFQNEAQLEKSRLLSDRFSAERPKGSFSTLEIQRTEQGDSAMYLCASSSGIVGGNEQFFGPGTRLTVL.